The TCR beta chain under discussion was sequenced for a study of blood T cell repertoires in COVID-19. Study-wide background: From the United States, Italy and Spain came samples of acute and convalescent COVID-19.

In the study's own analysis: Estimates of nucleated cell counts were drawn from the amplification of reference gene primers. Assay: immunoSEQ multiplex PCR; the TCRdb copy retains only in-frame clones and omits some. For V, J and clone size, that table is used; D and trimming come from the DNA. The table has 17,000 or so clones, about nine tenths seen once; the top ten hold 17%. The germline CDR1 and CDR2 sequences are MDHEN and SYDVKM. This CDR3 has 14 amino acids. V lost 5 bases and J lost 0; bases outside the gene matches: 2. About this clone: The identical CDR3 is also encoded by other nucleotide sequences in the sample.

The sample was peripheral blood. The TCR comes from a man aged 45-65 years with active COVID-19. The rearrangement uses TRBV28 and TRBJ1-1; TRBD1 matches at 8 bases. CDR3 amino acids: CASSRTGMNTEAFF. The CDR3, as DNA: TGTGCCAGCAGTCGGACAGGGATGAACACTGAAGCTTTCTTT.